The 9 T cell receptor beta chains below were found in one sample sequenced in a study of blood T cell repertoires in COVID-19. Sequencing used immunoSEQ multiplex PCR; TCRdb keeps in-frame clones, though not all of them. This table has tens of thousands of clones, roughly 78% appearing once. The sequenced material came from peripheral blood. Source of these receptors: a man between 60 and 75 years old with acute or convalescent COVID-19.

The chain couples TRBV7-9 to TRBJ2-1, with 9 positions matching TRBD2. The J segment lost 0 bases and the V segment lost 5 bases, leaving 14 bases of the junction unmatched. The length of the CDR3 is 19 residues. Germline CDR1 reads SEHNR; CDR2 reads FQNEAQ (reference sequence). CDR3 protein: CASSLLLAGLTSSYNEQFF. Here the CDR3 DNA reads TGTGCCAGCAGCCTCCTACTAGCGGGCCTCACCTCCTCCTACAATGAGCAGTTCTTC.

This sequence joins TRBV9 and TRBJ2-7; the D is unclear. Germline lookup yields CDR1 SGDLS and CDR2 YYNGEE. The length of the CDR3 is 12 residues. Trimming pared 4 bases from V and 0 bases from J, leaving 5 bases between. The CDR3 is CASSSSSYEQYF. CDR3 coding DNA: TGTGCCAGCAGCTCCTCCTCCTACGAGCAGTACTTC. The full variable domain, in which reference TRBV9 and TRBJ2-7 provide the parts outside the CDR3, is DSGVTQTPKHLITATGQRVTLRCSPRSGDLSVYWYQQSLDQGLQFLIQYYNGEERAKGNILERFSAQQFPDLHSELNLSSLELGDSALYFCASSSSSYEQYFGPGTRLTVT.

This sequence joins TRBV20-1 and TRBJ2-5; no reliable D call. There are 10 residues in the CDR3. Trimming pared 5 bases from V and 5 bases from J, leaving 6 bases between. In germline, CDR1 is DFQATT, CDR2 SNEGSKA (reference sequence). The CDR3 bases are TGCAGTGCTGAACGGGAGACCCAGTACTTC. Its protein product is CSAERETQYF.

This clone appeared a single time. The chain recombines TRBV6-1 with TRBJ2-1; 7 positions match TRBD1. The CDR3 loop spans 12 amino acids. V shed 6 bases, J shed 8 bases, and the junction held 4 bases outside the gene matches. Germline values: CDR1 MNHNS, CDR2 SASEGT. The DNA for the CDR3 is TGTGCCAGCAGACCTACAGGGGATGAGCAGTTCTTC. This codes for CASRPTGDEQFF.

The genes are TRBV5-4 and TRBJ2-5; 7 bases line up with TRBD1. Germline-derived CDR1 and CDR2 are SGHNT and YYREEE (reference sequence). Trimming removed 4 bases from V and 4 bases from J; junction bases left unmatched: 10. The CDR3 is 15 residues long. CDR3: CASSPGQPRSETQYF. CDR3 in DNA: TGTGCCAGCAGCCCGGGACAGCCTAGGTCAGAGACCCAGTACTTC.

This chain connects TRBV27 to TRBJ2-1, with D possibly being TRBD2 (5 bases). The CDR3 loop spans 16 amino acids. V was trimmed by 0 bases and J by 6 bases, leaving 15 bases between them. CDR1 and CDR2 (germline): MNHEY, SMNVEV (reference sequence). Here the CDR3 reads CASSLSYGKGVNEQFF. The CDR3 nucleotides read TGTGCCAGCAGTTTATCCTACGGGAAAGGCGTCAATGAGCAGTTCTTC.

In nucleotides, the CDR3 is TGTGCCAGCAGTTTAGCGGGAACCACAGATACGCAGTATTTT. Its translation is CASSLAGTTDTQYF. The V call is TRBV2, the J call TRBJ2-3, with TRBD2 matching 8 bases. CDR3 length: 14 residues. Germline V lookup: CDR1 SNHLY, CDR2 FYNNEI. J lost 2 bases, V lost 5 bases, and 3 bases had no gene match.

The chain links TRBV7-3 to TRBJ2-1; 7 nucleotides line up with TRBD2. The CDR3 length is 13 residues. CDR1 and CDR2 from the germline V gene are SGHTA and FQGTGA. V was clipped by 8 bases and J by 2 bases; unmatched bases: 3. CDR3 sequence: CASGEGPYNEQFF. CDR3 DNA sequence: TGTGCCAGCGGGGAGGGGCCCTACAATGAGCAGTTCTTC. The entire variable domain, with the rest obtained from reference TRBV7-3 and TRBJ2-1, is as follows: GAGVSQTPSNKVTEKGKYVELRCDPISGHTALYWYRQSLGQGPEFLIYFQGTGAADDSGLPNDRFFAVRPEGSVSTLKIQRTERGDSAVYLCASGEGPYNEQFFGPGTRLTVL.

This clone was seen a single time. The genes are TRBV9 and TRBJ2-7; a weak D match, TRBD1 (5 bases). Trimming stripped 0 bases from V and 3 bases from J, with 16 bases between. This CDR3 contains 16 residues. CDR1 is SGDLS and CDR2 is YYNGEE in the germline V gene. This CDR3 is CASSVVSTGLLYEQYF. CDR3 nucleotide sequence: TGTGCCAGCAGCGTAGTTTCAACAGGTCTACTCTACGAGCAGTACTTC.